The T cell receptor (beta chain) described here comes from a study of blood T cell repertoires in COVID-19. The V gene end was trimmed by 9 bases and the J gene end by 5 bases; junction bases not matched to a gene: 14. In germline, CDR1 is LNHDA, CDR2 SQIVND (reference sequence). The CDR3 is made up of 15 amino acids. The method was immunoSEQ multiplex PCR; TCRdb's version includes in-frame clones alone and lacks a portion of them. The data contain around 190,000 clones, approximately 90% of them seen just once; the ten biggest clones take up under 2%. The sequenced sample consisted of peripheral blood. This clonotype was obtained from a man younger than 35 who had recovered from COVID-19. V is TRBV19 and J is TRBJ2-7; 9 positions agree with TRBD2. The DNA of the CDR3 is TGTGCCAGCTCATTAGCGGGAGATCTAGTCGACGAGCAGTACTTC. This encodes CASSLAGDLVDEQYF.